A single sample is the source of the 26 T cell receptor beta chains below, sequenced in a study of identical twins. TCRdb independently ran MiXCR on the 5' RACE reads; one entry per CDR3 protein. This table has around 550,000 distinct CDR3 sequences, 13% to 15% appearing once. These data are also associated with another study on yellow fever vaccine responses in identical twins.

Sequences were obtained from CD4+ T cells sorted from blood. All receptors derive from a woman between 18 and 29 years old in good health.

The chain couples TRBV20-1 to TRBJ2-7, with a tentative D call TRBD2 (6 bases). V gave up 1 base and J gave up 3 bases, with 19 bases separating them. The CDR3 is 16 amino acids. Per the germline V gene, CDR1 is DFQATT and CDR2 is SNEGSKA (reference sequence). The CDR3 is CSARVSRGRWGYEQYV. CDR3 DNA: TGCAGTGCTAGAGTATCACGGGGGAGGTGGGGCTACGAGCAGTACGTC.

In nucleotides, the CDR3 is TGCAGCGTTGTCCCTAGCGGGAGGCTGGAGCAGTTCTTC. Amino acids: CSVVPSGRLEQFF. This rearrangement joins TRBV29-1 to TRBJ2-1; 11 bases fit TRBD2. The germline gives CDR1 SQVTM, CDR2 ANQGSEA. The CDR3 length is 13 residues. V dropped 4 bases and J dropped 10; count of bases not matched to a gene: 6.

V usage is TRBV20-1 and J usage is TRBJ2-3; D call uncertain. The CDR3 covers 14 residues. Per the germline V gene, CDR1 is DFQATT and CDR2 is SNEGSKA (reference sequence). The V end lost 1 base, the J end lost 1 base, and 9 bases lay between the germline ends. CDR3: CSARAESGTDTQYF. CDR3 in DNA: TGCAGTGCTAGAGCAGAATCGGGCACAGATACGCAGTATTTT.

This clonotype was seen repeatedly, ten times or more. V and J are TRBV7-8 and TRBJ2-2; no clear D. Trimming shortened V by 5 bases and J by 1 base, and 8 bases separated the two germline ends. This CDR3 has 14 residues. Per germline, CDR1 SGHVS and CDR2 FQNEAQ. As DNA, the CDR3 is TGTGCCAGCAGCCGGACGGTGAACACCGGGGAGCTGTTTTTT. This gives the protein CASSRTVNTGELFF.

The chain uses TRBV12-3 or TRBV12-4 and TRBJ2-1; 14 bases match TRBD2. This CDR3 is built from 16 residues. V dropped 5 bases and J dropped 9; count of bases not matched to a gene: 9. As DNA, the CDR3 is TGTGCCAGCAGTCCATCCGGGACTAGCGGGAGAGGTGAGCAGTTCTTC. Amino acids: CASSPSGTSGRGEQFF.

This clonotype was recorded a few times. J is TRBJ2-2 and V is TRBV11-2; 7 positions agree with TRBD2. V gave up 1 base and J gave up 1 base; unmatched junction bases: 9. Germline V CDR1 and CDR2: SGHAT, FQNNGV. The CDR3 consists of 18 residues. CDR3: CASSLGVLVAGNTGELFF. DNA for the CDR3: TGTGCCAGCAGCTTAGGGGTCTTGGTAGCGGGGAACACCGGGGAGCTGTTTTTT.

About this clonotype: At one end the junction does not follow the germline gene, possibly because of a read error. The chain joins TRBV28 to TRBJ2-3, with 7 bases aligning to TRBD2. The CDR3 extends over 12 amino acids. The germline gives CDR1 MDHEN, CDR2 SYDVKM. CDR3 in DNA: TGTGCCAGCGCTATTCTTGGACTAGGGAGGGTTTTT. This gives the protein CASAILGLGRVF.

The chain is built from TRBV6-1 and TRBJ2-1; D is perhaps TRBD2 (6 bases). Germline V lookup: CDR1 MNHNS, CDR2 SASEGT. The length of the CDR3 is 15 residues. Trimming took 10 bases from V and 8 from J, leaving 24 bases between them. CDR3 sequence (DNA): TGTGCCACCCAGAGGGGTGGTAGCGGCGACTATGAGCAGTTCTTC. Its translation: CATQRGGSGDYEQFF.

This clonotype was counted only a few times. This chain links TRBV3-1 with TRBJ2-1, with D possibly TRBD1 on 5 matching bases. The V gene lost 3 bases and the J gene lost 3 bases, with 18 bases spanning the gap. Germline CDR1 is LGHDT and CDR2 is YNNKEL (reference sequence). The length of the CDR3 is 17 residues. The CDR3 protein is CASSHTLQGSLYNEQFF. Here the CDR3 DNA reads TGTGCCAGCAGCCACACGCTGCAGGGATCCCTCTACAATGAGCAGTTCTTC.

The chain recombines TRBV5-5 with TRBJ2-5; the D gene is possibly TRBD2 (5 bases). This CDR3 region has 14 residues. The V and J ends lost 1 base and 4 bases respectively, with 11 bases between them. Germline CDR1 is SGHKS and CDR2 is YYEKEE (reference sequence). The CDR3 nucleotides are TGTGCCAGCAGCTTGTCAACTAGGGTAGAGACCCAGTACTTC. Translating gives CASSLSTRVETQYF.

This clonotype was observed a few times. The CDR3 spells CSAPGGGLGTGELFF. The DNA of the CDR3 is TGCAGTGCTCCCGGGGGGGGCCTAGGCACCGGGGAGCTGTTTTTT. The rearrangement joins TRBV20-1 to TRBJ2-2; TRBD2 aligns across 8 bases. Germline V gene sequence: CDR1 DFQATT, CDR2 SNEGSKA (reference sequence). Germline trimming cut 5 bases from V and 4 bases from J; bases unmatched to any gene: 9. CDR3 length: 15 amino acids.

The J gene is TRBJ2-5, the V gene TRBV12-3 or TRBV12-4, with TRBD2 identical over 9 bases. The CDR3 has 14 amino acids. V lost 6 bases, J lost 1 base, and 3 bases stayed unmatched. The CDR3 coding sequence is TGTGCCAGCAGACTAGCGGGTTTCCAAGAGACCCAGTACTTC. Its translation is CASRLAGFQETQYF.

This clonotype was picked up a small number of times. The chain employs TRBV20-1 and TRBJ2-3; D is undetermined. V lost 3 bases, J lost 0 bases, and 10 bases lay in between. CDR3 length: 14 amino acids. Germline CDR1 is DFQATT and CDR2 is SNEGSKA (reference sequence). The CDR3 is CSASFGTSTDTQYF. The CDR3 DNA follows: TGCAGTGCTAGCTTCGGTACTAGCACAGATACGCAGTATTTT.

In DNA form, the CDR3 reads TGTGCCAGCAGCTTAGAATCAGGGAACACAGATACGCAGTATTTT. Encoded protein: CASSLESGNTDTQYF. The chain has TRBV11-3 and TRBJ2-3; the D gene is possibly TRBD1 (5 bases). Germline lookup yields CDR1 SGHNT and CDR2 YENEEA. There are 15 residues in the CDR3. Trimming took off 0 bases at V and 2 bases at J, with 9 bases between the two ends.

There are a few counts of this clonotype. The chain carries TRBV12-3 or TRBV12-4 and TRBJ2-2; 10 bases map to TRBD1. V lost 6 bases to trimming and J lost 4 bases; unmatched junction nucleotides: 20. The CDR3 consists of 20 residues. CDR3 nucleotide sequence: TGTGCCAGCAGATCAAATGGGCCCGACAGGGGGCTTGGGAGCACCGGGGAGCTGTTTTTT. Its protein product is CASRSNGPDRGLGSTGELFF.

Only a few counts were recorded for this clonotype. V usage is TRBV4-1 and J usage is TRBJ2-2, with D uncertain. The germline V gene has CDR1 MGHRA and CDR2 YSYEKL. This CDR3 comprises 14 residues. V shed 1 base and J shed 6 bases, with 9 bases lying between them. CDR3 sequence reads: CASSQGIPPGELFF. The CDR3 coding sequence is TGCGCCAGCAGCCAAGGTATTCCCCCCGGGGAGCTGTTTTTT.

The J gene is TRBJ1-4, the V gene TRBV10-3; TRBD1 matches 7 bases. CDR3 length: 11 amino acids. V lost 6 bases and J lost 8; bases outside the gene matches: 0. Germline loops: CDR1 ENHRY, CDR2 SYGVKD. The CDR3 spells CAIRQGEKLFF. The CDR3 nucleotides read TGTGCCATCAGACAGGGGGAAAAACTGTTTTTT.

The chain's CDR3 is CASSLWDPEQFF. CDR3 bases: TGTGCCAGCAGCTTATGGGATCCTGAGCAGTTCTTC. The chain combines TRBV11-2 with TRBJ2-1; no clear D. The germline V and J ends were trimmed by 2 bases and 9 bases, with 8 bases remaining between them. This CDR3 region has 12 residues. Germline CDR1 and CDR2: SGHAT and FQNNGV.

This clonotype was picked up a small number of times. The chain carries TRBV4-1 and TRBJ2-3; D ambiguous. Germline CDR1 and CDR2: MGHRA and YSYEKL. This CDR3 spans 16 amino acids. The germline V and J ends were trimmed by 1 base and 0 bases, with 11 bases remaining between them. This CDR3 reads CASSQGRVQSTDTQYF. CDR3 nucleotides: TGCGCCAGCAGCCAAGGAAGGGTGCAGAGCACAGATACGCAGTATTTT.

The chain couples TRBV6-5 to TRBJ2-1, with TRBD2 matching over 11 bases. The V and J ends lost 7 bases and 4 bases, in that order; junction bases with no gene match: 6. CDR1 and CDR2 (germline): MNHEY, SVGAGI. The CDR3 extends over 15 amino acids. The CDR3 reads CASIIRLAGYNEQFF. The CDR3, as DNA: TGTGCCAGCATTATCCGACTAGCGGGATACAATGAGCAGTTCTTC.

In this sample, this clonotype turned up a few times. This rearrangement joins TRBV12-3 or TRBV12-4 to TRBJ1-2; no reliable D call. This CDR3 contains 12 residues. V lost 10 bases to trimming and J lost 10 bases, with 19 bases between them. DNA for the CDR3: TGTGCCACCAGAATTTCGGTCCTCGACTACACCTTC. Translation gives CATRISVLDYTF.

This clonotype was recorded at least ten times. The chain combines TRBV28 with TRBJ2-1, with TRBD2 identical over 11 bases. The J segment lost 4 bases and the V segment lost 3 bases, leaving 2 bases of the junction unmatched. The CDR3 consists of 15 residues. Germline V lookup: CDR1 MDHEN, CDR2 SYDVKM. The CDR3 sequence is CASSFGLAGYNEQFF. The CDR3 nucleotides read TGTGCCAGCAGTTTCGGACTAGCGGGTTACAATGAGCAGTTCTTC.

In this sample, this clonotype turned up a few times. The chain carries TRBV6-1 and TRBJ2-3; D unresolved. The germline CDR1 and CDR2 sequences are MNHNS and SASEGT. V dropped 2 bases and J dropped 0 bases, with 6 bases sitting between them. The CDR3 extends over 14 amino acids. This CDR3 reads CASSEQGSTDTQYF. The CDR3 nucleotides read TGTGCCAGCAGTGAACAAGGAAGCACAGATACGCAGTATTTT.

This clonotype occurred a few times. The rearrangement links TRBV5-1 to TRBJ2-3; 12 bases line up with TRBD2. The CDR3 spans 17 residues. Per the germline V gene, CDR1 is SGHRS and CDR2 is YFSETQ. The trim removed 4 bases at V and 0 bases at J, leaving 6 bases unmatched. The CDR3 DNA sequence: TGCGCCAGCAGCATAACGGGGACTAGCGGGAGCACAGATACGCAGTATTTT. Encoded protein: CASSITGTSGSTDTQYF. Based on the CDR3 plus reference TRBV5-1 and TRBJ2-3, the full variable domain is KAGVTQTPRYLIKTRGQQVTLSCSPISGHRSVSWYQQTPGQGLQFLFEYFSETQRNKGNFPGRFSGRQFSNSRSEMNVSTLELGDSALYLCASSITGTSGSTDTQYFGPGTRLTVL.

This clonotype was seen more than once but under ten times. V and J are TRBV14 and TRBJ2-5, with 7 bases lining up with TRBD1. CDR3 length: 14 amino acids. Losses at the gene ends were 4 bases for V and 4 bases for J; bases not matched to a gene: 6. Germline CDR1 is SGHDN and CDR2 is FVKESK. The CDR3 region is CASSRRGGRETQYF. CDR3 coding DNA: TGTGCCAGCAGCCGCAGAGGGGGCCGAGAGACCCAGTACTTC. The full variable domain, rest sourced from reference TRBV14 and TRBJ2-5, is EAGVTQFPSHSVIEKGQTVTLRCDPISGHDNLYWYRRVMGKEIKFLLHFVKESKQDESGMPNNRFLAERTGGTYSTLKVQPAELEDSGVYFCASSRRGGRETQYFGPGTRLLVL.

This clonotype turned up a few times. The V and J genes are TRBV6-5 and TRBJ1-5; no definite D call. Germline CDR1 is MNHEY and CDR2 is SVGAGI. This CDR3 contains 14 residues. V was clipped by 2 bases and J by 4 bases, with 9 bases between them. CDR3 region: CASSYRAGNQPQHF. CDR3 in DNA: TGTGCCAGCAGTTACAGGGCGGGGAATCAGCCCCAGCATTTT.